A selection of T cell receptor beta chains follows, all from one sample in a study of shared clonotypes between healthy human individuals. TCRdb's table, derived via immunoSEQ multiplex PCR, lists solely in-frame clones and lacks some. The sample records millions of clones, under 95% being singletons. Sample: naive CD8+ T cells from PBMCs. The receptor set was obtained from a man younger than 30 in good health. Some clones in this sample may be carry-over from other donors' samples. Both conserved end residues are part of each CDR3. Each record gives: D gene, V gene, J gene, CDR3 protein, CDR3 DNA. A D gene is named only where the DNA matches it firmly.

>NA|TRBV28|TRBJ1-2
CASSLSYPTGQVNGYTF
TGTGCCAGCAGTTTATCTTACCCGACGGGACAAGTAAATGGCTACACCTTC
>NA|TRBV27|TRBJ1-2
CASRSPLGYTF
TGTGCCAGCAGATCCCCTTTGGGCTACACCTTC
>NA|TRBV7-9|TRBJ2-7
CASSSPEGGYEQYF
TGTGCCAGCAGCTCCCCGGAGGGCGGGTACGAGCAGTACTTC
>NA|TRBV29-1|TRBJ1-2
CSVEVGGDYGYTF
TGCAGCGTTGAAGTTGGGGGCGACTATGGCTACACCTTC
>NA|TRBV19|TRBJ1-1
CASSMAPFITEAFF
TGTGCCAGTAGTATGGCCCCCTTTATCACTGAAGCTTTCTTT
>NA|TRBV6-5|TRBJ2-7
CASSYSHDEQYF
TGTGCCAGCAGTTACTCACATGACGAGCAGTACTTC
>NA|TRBV7-2|TRBJ2-3
CASSLGPSDTQYF
TGTGCCAGCAGCCTAGGCCCTTCAGATACGCAGTATTTT
>TRBD1|TRBV28|TRBJ2-2
CASNYPGQGGTGELFF
TGTGCCAGCAATTACCCGGGACAGGGAGGCACCGGGGAGCTGTTTTTT
>NA|TRBV4-1|TRBJ2-5
CASSYVDGPGDQYF
TGCGCCAGCAGCTATGTGGACGGGCCAGGGGACCAGTACTTC
>NA|TRBV28|TRBJ2-2
CASSLGPSTGELFF
TGTGCCAGCAGTTTAGGACCGAGTACCGGGGAGCTGTTTTTT
>NA|TRBV11-2|TRBJ2-7
CASSPEATLGGLREQYF
TGTGCCAGCAGCCCCGAAGCGACACTAGGGGGACTACGCGAGCAGTACTTC
>NA|TRBV4-2|TRBJ1-5
CASSRVLSGNQPQHF
TGTGCCAGCAGCCGAGTACTGTCCGGCAATCAGCCCCAGCATTTT
>NA|TRBV6-6|TRBJ2-5
CASSSGRGVGETQYF
TGTGCCAGCAGTTCAGGACGAGGCGTGGGCGAGACCCAGTACTTC
>NA|TRBV27|TRBJ2-1
CASSPKYNEQFF
TGTGCCAGCAGTCCTAAGTACAATGAGCAGTTCTTC